Listed below are T cell receptor beta chains from one sample, sequenced in a study of T cells in Graves' hyperthyroidism and ophthalmopathy. From the multiplex PCR reads, TCRdb called clonotypes with MiXCR, one entry per CDR3 protein. The data show a few hundred thousand distinct CDR3 sequences, with 13% seen just once and less than 10% held by the top ten. The specimen was blood. The receptors stem from a woman between 18 and 29 years old with Graves' hyperthyroidism. CDR3s include the opening cysteine and the closing phenylalanine or tryptophan. Fields, in order: V gene, J gene, clone size, D gene, CDR3 DNA, CDR3 protein. A D gene is named only where the DNA matches it firmly. Clone size is given for some rows only: seen once, a few or many times, or a class if the clone is expanded.

TRBV6-2/TRBV6-3	TRBJ1-5	many	-	TGTGCCAGCAGTTACTCGCATTTACTTGATAGCAATCAGCCCCAGCATTTT	CASSYSHLLDSNQPQHF
TRBV28	TRBJ1-1	many	TRBD1	TGTGCCAGCAGTCCGGGACAGGGGGCTTCTGAAGCTTTCTTT	CASSPGQGASEAFF
TRBV2	TRBJ1-1	many	-	TGTGCCAGCAGTGAAGGAGGGACTGAAGCTTTCTTT	CASSEGGTEAFF
TRBV18	TRBJ1-1	many	-	TGTGCCAGCTCTCTATACCGGGGACGAGAGAACACTGAAGCTTTCTTT	CASSLYRGRENTEAFF
TRBV3-1	TRBJ1-4	many	-	TGTGCCAGCAGCCAACAGCGGGATAGGAATGAAAAACTGTTTTTT	CASSQQRDRNEKLFF
TRBV7-9	TRBJ2-1	many	TRBD2	TGTGCCAGCAGAACATTCCCTATCCTCCGGGAGGGCCTTCTAAACAATGAGCAGTTCTTC	CASRTFPILREGLLNNEQFF
TRBV7-8	TRBJ2-7	many	-	TGTGCCAGCAGCTTAGTGGCGATGGGAGCTGGGAATTACGAGCAGTACTTC	CASSLVAMGAGNYEQYF
TRBV9	TRBJ1-2	many	-	TGTGCCAGCAGCGTAGGAGGAGGCTCCTTTTATGGCTACACCTTC	CASSVGGGSFYGYTF
TRBV7-2	TRBJ2-3	many	-	TGTGCCAGCAGCCCCTTTAGGGGGACGACCACAGATACGCAGTATTTT	CASSPFRGTTTDTQYF
TRBV6-1	TRBJ2-3	many	-	TGTGCCAGCAGTCCTGACTTCACTGGGAACGCAGATACGCAGTATTTT	CASSPDFTGNADTQYF
TRBV20-1	TRBJ2-5	many	TRBD1	TGCAGTGCTAGGGGACAGGGTTTAAGGGAGACCCAGTACTTC	CSARGQGLRETQYF
TRBV20-1	TRBJ2-1	many	TRBD2	TGCAGTGCGAGGGGACTAGCGGGAGGGCCGAGGAATAATGAGCAGTTCTTC	CSARGLAGGPRNNEQFF
TRBV15	TRBJ2-7	-	-	TGTGCCACCAGAGATGAACAGGGCAGCGGCGAGCAGTACTTC	CATRDEQGSGEQYF
TRBV19	TRBJ2-2	few	TRBD2	TGTGCCAGTAGTATTCGACTAGCGGGAGGCACCGGGGAGCTGTTTTTT	CASSIRLAGGTGELFF
TRBV9	TRBJ1-1	-	-	TGTGCCAGCGGCAGAGACACAATGAACACTGAAGCTTTCTTT	CASGRDTMNTEAFF
TRBV7-2	TRBJ1-1	many	-	TGTGCCAGCAGCCCCGGGACACCCTTCACTGAAGCTTTCTTT	CASSPGTPFTEAFF
TRBV28	TRBJ1-2	few	-	TGTGCCAGCAGTTCCCACCGGGACTTGGGGGGCTACACCTTC	CASSSHRDLGGYTF
TRBV20-1	TRBJ2-1	-	TRBD2	TGCAGTGCTGACCAGCGGGAGGGAGAAGGGGGCAATGAGCAGTTCTTC	CSADQREGEGGNEQFF
TRBV3-1	TRBJ2-2	-	-	TGTGCCAGCAGCCAACTCGTGGAGTACGGAGAGCTGTTTTTT	CASSQLVEYGELFF
TRBV6-1	TRBJ2-3	many	TRBD2	TGTGCCAGCAGGGTCTTTCTAGCGGGAGCAGTTACAGATACGCAGTATTTT	CASRVFLAGAVTDTQYF
TRBV4-2	TRBJ1-1	many	-	TGTGCCAGCAGCCGCCGAGGGCAGGCGAACACTGAAGCTTTCTTT	CASSRRGQANTEAFF
TRBV28	TRBJ1-1	many	-	TGTGCCAGCAGTTCATCCCCTACAGGAGTAACTGAAGCTTTCTTT	CASSSSPTGVTEAFF
TRBV20-1	TRBJ1-6	few	-	TGCAGTGCGTTCTCGGGCAGAACCCATTCACCCCTCCACTTT	CSAFSGRTHSPLHF
TRBV5-1	TRBJ2-6	many	-	TGCGCCAGCAGCTTTGCCGGCAGGGATGGGGCCAACGTCCTGACTTTC	CASSFAGRDGANVLTF
TRBV14	TRBJ2-1	-	TRBD2	TGTGCCAGCAGCCTCCCCGCTAGCGGGGGATACAATGAGCAGTTCTTC	CASSLPASGGYNEQFF
TRBV6-6	TRBJ1-2	many	-	TGTGCCAGCAGTTACTCAACGGACCTCACAGAGGTAGCTAACTATGGCTACACCTTC	CASSYSTDLTEVANYGYTF
TRBV11-1	TRBJ1-4	many	-	TGTGCCAGCAGCTTAACCGGGACGAATGAAAAACTGTTTTTT	CASSLTGTNEKLFF
TRBV28	TRBJ1-4	-	-	TGTGCCAGCAGTTTCAGGGAGCGGGAAAAACTGTTTTTT	CASSFREREKLFF
TRBV24-1	TRBJ2-3	many	TRBD2	TGTGCCACCAGTGGCACATCCCTCGTCGGTGGGACTAGCGTCACAGATACGCAGTATTTT	CATSGTSLVGGTSVTDTQYF
TRBV3-1	TRBJ2-7	many	-	TGTGCCAGCAGCCGCGTCGACACAGGGGAGCAGTACTTC	CASSRVDTGEQYF
TRBV6-1	TRBJ1-6	-	-	TGTGCCAGCAGTGAGAGTAGGATTTCTAATTCACCCCTCCACTTT	CASSESRISNSPLHF
TRBV15	TRBJ2-5	many	-	TGTGCCACCAGCAGAGCTCGACTATCCCAAGAGACCCAGTACTTC	CATSRARLSQETQYF
TRBV9	TRBJ2-7	many	-	TGTGCCAGCAGCGCTGCTGCGGAGGGGTACGAGCAGTACTTC	CASSAAAEGYEQYF
TRBV18	TRBJ1-1	-	-	TGTGCCAGCTCCCTATGGACGGTTTCGATGAACACTGAAGCTTTCTTT	CASSLWTVSMNTEAFF
TRBV7-9	TRBJ2-1	few	-	TGTGCCAGCAGCCGTAGGTTCGATGAGCAGTTCTTC	CASSRRFDEQFF
TRBV9	TRBJ2-3	many	-	TGTGCCAGCAGCGTCGAGGGGGATTTGGGGTACACAGATACGCAGTATTTT	CASSVEGDLGYTDTQYF
TRBV6-5	TRBJ1-6	-	-	TGTGCCAGCAGTTACTCAGGACAGCCTCACGATAATTCACCCCTCCACTTT	CASSYSGQPHDNSPLHF
TRBV9	TRBJ1-1	many	TRBD1	TGTGCCAGCAGCGGACAGGGGGCGGGTGAAGCTTTCTTT	CASSGQGAGEAFF
TRBV7-2	TRBJ2-3	many	-	TGTGCCAGCAGCACGGGACTGAGACCTGACACAGATACGCAGTATTTT	CASSTGLRPDTDTQYF
TRBV6-2/TRBV6-3	TRBJ2-7	many	TRBD2	TGTGCCAGCAGTCCAGAAGTCAGGGCGGGAGGAGGCGAGCAGTACTTC	CASSPEVRAGGGEQYF